Shown below are 29 T cell receptor beta chains from a single sample sequenced in a study of Graves' ophthalmopathy and Graves' hyperthyroidism (dated by TCRdb to about 2018). The listed sequencing device is Illumina HiSeq 2000. For repertoire sequencing, TCR beta CDR3 regions were amplified from RNA transcripts. The first round was an RT-PCR using HTBI primers with the Qiagen OneStep RT-PCR kit, and this first round was followed by a second-round multiplex PCR, then size selection and purification. TCRdb reran the public reads through fastp at Q25 and MiXCR, keeping productive beta chains. Every CDR3 protein is listed once, alongside the most common genes and DNA of its rows. Across this sample there are over 650,000 distinct CDR3 sequences, with roughly 39% seen only once. Jointly, the top ten make up 2.5% to 3.5% of the sample. The specimen sequenced was peripheral blood. These receptor sequences come from an adult man with Graves' ophthalmopathy.

Note on this clonotype: A much larger clone lies one base from this, so it may be a read error. This sequence joins TRBV14 and TRBJ1-2, with a weak D call TRBD1 (6 bases). CDR1 is SGHDN, CDR2 FVKESK, per germline. V shed 8 bases and J shed 6 bases, with 22 bases lying between them. This CDR3 spans 15 amino acids. The DNA of the CDR3 is TGTGCCAGCTGTTACTCGATGTGGGGGCAAGATGGCTACACCTTC. It is translated as CASCYSMWGQDGYTF.

In the case of this clonotype: Given a much more abundant clone one base away, this may be a read error. The chain carries TRBV5-6 and TRBJ2-6; tentatively, D is TRBD2 (6 bases). This CDR3 is 20 amino acids long. Germline CDR1 is SGHDT and CDR2 is YYEEEE. Trimming removed 8 bases at V and 1 base at J, with 28 bases between. The CDR3 nucleotides are TGTGCCAGTAGTTGGGCCGGACTATTACAGGTACCGTCTGGGGCCAACGTCCTGACTTTC. Its translation is CASSWAGLLQVPSGANVLTF.

The V and J genes are TRBV7-3 and TRBJ1-2, with TRBD1 identical over 8 bases. V dropped 5 bases and J dropped 5; count of bases not matched to a gene: 10. The CDR3 is 15 residues long. Germline CDR1 is SGHTA and CDR2 is FQGTGA. CDR3: CASSVPGGERYGYTF. The CDR3 nucleotides are TGTGCCAGCAGCGTTCCAGGGGGCGAGCGATATGGCTACACCTTC.

This clonotype was observed at least ten times. At one end, the junction sequence differs from germline, possibly due to a read error. The CDR3 DNA is TGTGCCAGTAGTACGGGACAGCAAGAGACCCAGTACTTC. Protein product: CASSTGQQETQYF. The chain employs TRBV5-1 and TRBJ2-5; 7 positions match TRBD1. This CDR3 comprises 13 residues. Germline CDR1 reads SGHRS; CDR2 reads YFSETQ.

This clonotype appeared once. The chain recombines TRBV20-1 with TRBJ1-3; 7 bases map to TRBD1. Germline CDR1 reads DFQATT; CDR2 reads SNEGSKA (reference sequence). Losses at the gene ends were 5 bases for V and 7 bases for J; bases not matched to a gene: 8. The CDR3 runs to 13 residues. The CDR3 bases are TGCAGTGCTTCGACAGGGCTGCGGAACACCATATATTTT. Translated: CSASTGLRNTIYF.

Many counts were recorded for this clonotype. The chain uses TRBV2 and TRBJ1-1; no definite D call. V lost 4 bases and J lost 1, with 7 bases in between. Germline CDR1 and CDR2: SNHLY and FYNNEI. This CDR3 comprises 13 residues. CDR3 amino acids: CASSATPNTEAFF. The CDR3 nucleotides are TGTGCCAGCAGTGCAACACCGAACACTGAAGCTTTCTTT.

V and J are TRBV5-1 and TRBJ2-7, with D perhaps matching TRBD2 (6 bases). This CDR3 contains 14 residues. The germline V and J ends were trimmed by 7 bases and 0 bases, with 14 bases remaining between them. Per the germline V gene, CDR1 is SGHRS and CDR2 is YFSETQ. CDR3 protein: CASGQAGSSYEQYF. DNA for the CDR3: TGCGCCAGCGGCCAAGCGGGTAGCTCCTACGAGCAGTACTTC.

Note on this clonotype: An end of the junction differs from the germline gene, which may be a read error. The chain recombines TRBV29-1 with TRBJ2-2; 12 nucleotides line up with TRBD2. This CDR3 has 14 residues. Germline V gene sequence: CDR1 SQVTM, CDR2 ANQGSEA. Written as DNA, the CDR3 is TGCAGCGTCGAATTCCCTAGCGGGAGGGGTGAGCAGTTTTTT. Amino acids: CSVEFPSGRGEQFF.

To note about this clonotype: A much larger clone lies one base from this, so it may be a read error. This rearrangement joins TRBV7-2 to TRBJ1-3; D is unclear. Germline assignment: CDR1 SGHTA and CDR2 FQGNSA. The CDR3 sequence is 15 residues long. The CDR3, as DNA: TGTGCCAGCAGCTTAAATCGAAACTCTGGAAGCACCATATATTTT. Amino acids: CASSLNRNSGSTIYF.

There are many counts of this clonotype. This rearrangement joins TRBV7-9 to TRBJ2-5; 8 bases align to TRBD1. Germline V gene lookup returns CDR1 SEHNR and CDR2 FQNEAQ (reference sequence). This CDR3 contains 16 residues. V lost 2 bases and J lost 2; bases outside the gene matches: 7. CDR3 sequence reads: CASSLRFGTGQETQYF. The CDR3 DNA follows: TGTGCCAGCAGCTTAAGGTTCGGGACAGGTCAAGAGACCCAGTACTTC.

This clonotype was recorded many times. The gene calls are TRBV7-8 and TRBJ1-5; D ambiguous. The CDR3 sequence is 14 residues long. The V end lost 1 base, the J end lost 5 bases, and 9 bases lay between the germline ends. Germline lookup yields CDR1 SGHVS and CDR2 FQNEAQ. CDR3 coding DNA: TGTGCCAGCAGCTTAGTGGCAGGCGATCAGCCCCAGCATTTT. It specifies CASSLVAGDQPQHF.

This clonotype was observed many times. The V call is TRBV29-1, the J call TRBJ2-2, with 8 bases matching TRBD1. Trimming took 7 bases from V and 7 from J; bases not matched to a gene: 11. There are 14 residues in the CDR3. Germline V CDR1 and CDR2: SQVTM, ANQGSEA. CDR3 nucleotide sequence: TGCAGCGCTTGGACAGGGAACCTTTTCGGGGAGCTGTTTTTT. This translates into CSAWTGNLFGELFF.

This clonotype was seen many times. The CDR3 nucleotides read TGCAGTGCTAGAGATGGGGGTGGGCAGCCCCAGCATTTT. The encoded protein is CSARDGGGQPQHF. This chain joins TRBV20-1 and TRBJ1-5; a weak D match, TRBD1 (5 bases). CDR1 is DFQATT, CDR2 SNEGSKA, per germline (reference sequence). Trimming removed 0 bases at V and 7 bases at J, with 10 bases between. The CDR3 is 13 residues long.

This CDR3 is CASRPTLAVDTQYF. In DNA form, the CDR3 reads TGTGCCAGCAGACCAACTCTAGCGGTAGATACGCAGTATTTT. This rearrangement joins TRBV7-6 to TRBJ2-3, with TRBD2 matching over 7 bases. J was trimmed by 5 bases and V by 6 bases; bases with no gene match: 8. Germline V CDR1 and CDR2: SGHVS, FNYEAQ. The CDR3 spans 14 residues.

The chain carries TRBV10-3 and TRBJ2-7, with D possibly matching TRBD2 (5 bases). V lost 11 bases and J 3 bases, leaving 14 bases between the germline ends. The CDR3 has 12 amino acids. The germline CDR1 and CDR2 sequences are ENHRY and SYGVKD. Here the CDR3 reads CAWRQENYEQYF. CDR3 nucleotides: TGTGCCTGGAGGCAGGAGAACTACGAGCAGTACTTC.

CDR3 DNA sequence: TGTGCCTGGAGCTACGGGACAGGGAGTTTAGAGACCCAGTACTTC. Translation gives CAWSYGTGSLETQYF. This chain uses TRBV5-4 with TRBJ2-5, with 9 bases matching TRBD1. V shed 10 bases and J 4 bases; nucleotides not matched to a gene: 14. The V gene's germline CDR1 is SGHNT and CDR2 YYREEE (reference sequence). The CDR3 totals 15 residues.

This clonotype was detected many times. This chain links TRBV10-3 with TRBJ2-6, with TRBD2 as a possible D gene (6 bases). This CDR3 is 14 amino acids long. Trimming cost V 8 bases and J 2 bases, with 10 bases left between them. CDR1 and CDR2 (germline): ENHRY, SYGVKD. The CDR3 sequence is CAIRGSAGANVLTF. The CDR3 DNA reads TGTGCCATCCGGGGGAGTGCTGGGGCCAACGTCCTGACTTTC.

There are many counts of this clonotype. The rearrangement uses TRBV7-9 and TRBJ1-5; D ambiguous. The CDR3 has 12 amino acids. V was trimmed by 5 bases and J by 5 bases, leaving 7 bases between them. The V gene's germline CDR1 is SEHNR and CDR2 FQNEAQ (reference sequence). CDR3 sequence reads: CASSQLDQPQHF. In DNA form, the CDR3 reads TGTGCCAGCAGCCAACTGGATCAGCCCCAGCATTTT. Looking up the rest from reference TRBV7-9 and TRBJ1-5 gives the full variable domain: DTGVSQNPRHKITKRGQNVTFRCDPISEHNRLYWYRQTLGQGPEFLTYFQNEAQLEKSRLLSDRFSAERPKGSFSTLEIQRTEQGDSAMYLCASSQLDQPQHFGDGTRLSIL.

The J gene is TRBJ2-7, the V gene TRBV7-2; 9 nucleotides align to TRBD1. The CDR3 length is 14 residues. V gave up 7 bases and J gave up 2 bases; unmatched junction bases: 6. CDR1 and CDR2 (germline): SGHTA, FQGNSA. The CDR3 bases are TGTGCCAGCACCCCACAGGGGGCAACCTACGAGCAGTACTTC. This codes for CASTPQGATYEQYF.

This rearrangement joins TRBV29-1 to TRBJ1-2; D might be TRBD1 (6 bases). V was cut by 8 bases and J by 7 bases, with 17 bases left in between. This CDR3 region has 12 residues. Germline CDR1 and CDR2: SQVTM and ANQGSEA. The chain's CDR3 is CSSGQAIIGYTF. The DNA of the CDR3 is TGCAGCTCGGGACAAGCGATCATTGGCTACACCTTC.

This clonotype was seen only once. A read error may explain this, as a much larger clone is one base away. The V and J genes are TRBV5-1 and TRBJ1-1; 8 bases map to TRBD1. The CDR3 loop spans 15 amino acids. CDR1 is SGHRS and CDR2 is YFSETQ in the germline V gene. This chain's CDR3 is CASSYQGQGATEASF. The CDR3 DNA sequence: TGCGCCAGCAGCTATCAAGGACAGGGCGCCACTGAAGCTTCCTTT.

Many counts were recorded for this clonotype. The chain recombines TRBV7-8 with TRBJ2-5; 14 bases align to TRBD2. From germline, CDR1 is SGHVS and CDR2 FQNEAQ. V dropped 6 bases and J dropped 5; count of bases not matched to a gene: 5. The CDR3 sequence is 15 residues long. This chain's CDR3 is CASSWTSGGYETQYF. Here the CDR3 DNA reads TGTGCCAGCAGTTGGACTAGCGGGGGGTATGAGACCCAGTACTTC.

DNA of the CDR3: TGTGCCAGCAGTGAAGGGGCAGGCGTTGGGGAGCTGTTTTTT. This encodes CASSEGAGVGELFF. The chain carries TRBV2 and TRBJ2-2; D gene ambiguous. V lost 1 base, J lost 8 bases, and 11 bases lay in between. Germline values: CDR1 SNHLY, CDR2 FYNNEI. The CDR3 is 14 amino acids.

As regards this clonotype: The missing conserved phenylalanine or tryptophan at the end of this CDR3 makes a read error likely. The genes are TRBV11-3 and TRBJ2-7, with a weak D call TRBD2 (6 bases). There are 15 residues in the CDR3. Germline values: CDR1 SGHNT, CDR2 YENEEA. Trimming cost V 6 bases and J 0 bases, with 15 bases left between them. The CDR3 sequence is CASRGYVGGSYEQYS. CDR3 DNA: TGTGCCAGCAGAGGGTACGTGGGAGGCTCCTACGAGCAGTACTCC.

At least ten counts were recorded for this clonotype. Here the CDR3 reads CASSFLHTGELFF. The CDR3 region has the DNA TGTGCCAGCAGTTTCCTCCACACCGGGGAGCTGTTTTTT. V and J are TRBV2 and TRBJ2-2; D is unresolved. The length of the CDR3 is 13 residues. Trimming left V 5 bases short and J 3 bases short, with 7 bases between. Germline V gene data show CDR1 as SNHLY and CDR2 as FYNNEI.

In this sample, this clonotype turned up a few times. The chain couples TRBV10-2 to TRBJ1-5, with TRBD1 identical over 7 bases. V lost 3 bases to trimming and J lost 5 bases; unmatched junction nucleotides: 10. Germline CDR1 and CDR2: WSHSY and SAAADI. The CDR3 loop spans 16 amino acids. The CDR3 coding sequence is TGCGCCAGCAGTGATTTTTTGGGTCAGGGGGATCAGCCCCAGCATTTT. Translation: CASSDFLGQGDQPQHF.

Of note for this clonotype: A much larger clone differs by one base, so this may be a read error. Since the CDR3 does not end with the conserved phenylalanine or tryptophan, this likely comes from a read error. The CDR3 DNA is TGTGCCAGCAGTTCCACGCACAGGGAAGCTTATGGCTACACCCTC. Encoded protein: CASSSTHREAYGYTL. V gene TRBV12-3 or TRBV12-4 combines with J gene TRBJ1-2; D perhaps matches TRBD1 (6 bases). CDR3 length equals 15 residues. With 4 bases removed from V and 5 bases from J, the gap between germline ends came to 17 bases.

This clonotype was found many times. The CDR3 DNA follows: TGCAGCGTTGAAGGATGGGGGCGAAACTACGAGCAGTACTTC. It yields the protein CSVEGWGRNYEQYF. V is TRBV29-1 and J is TRBJ2-7; D is perhaps TRBD1 (6 bases). The CDR3 runs 14 residues. V dropped 1 base and J dropped 3 bases, with 13 bases sitting between them. Germline V gene sequence: CDR1 SQVTM, CDR2 ANQGSEA.

The CDR3 protein is CATSSGTQYGYTF. The CDR3 region has the DNA TGTGCCACCAGCAGCGGGACGCAGTATGGCTACACCTTC. The chain has TRBV15 and TRBJ1-2, with a tentative D call TRBD1 (5 bases). The germline V and J ends were trimmed by 3 bases and 5 bases, with 10 bases remaining between them. CDR1 is LNHNV, CDR2 YYDKDF, per germline (reference sequence). This CDR3 spans 13 amino acids.